This T cell receptor beta chain originates from a study of blood T cell repertoires in COVID-19. Repertoires were generated with immunoSEQ multiplex PCR, while TCRdb's copy carries only in-frame clones and drops some. The sample lists roughly 88,000 clones, roughly 72% occurring once. Unmatched junction bases numbered 8, after V lost 0 bases and J lost 5 bases. The CDR3 sequence is 16 residues long. Germline V gene data show CDR1 as SGHAT and CDR2 as FQNNGV. V gene TRBV11-2 combines with J gene TRBJ2-5; the match to TRBD2 covers 8 bases. Specimen: peripheral blood. The TCR comes from a woman in her sixties in a cohort sampled during active or convalescent COVID-19. As DNA, the CDR3 is TGTGCCAGCAGCTTAGATCAGGCGGGGGGAGGTGAGACCCAGTACTTC. The encoded protein is CASSLDQAGGGETQYF.